Listed below are T cell receptor beta chains from one sample, sequenced in a study of shared clonotypes between healthy human individuals. Data came from immunoSEQ multiplex PCR; TCRdb stores just in-frame clones and leaves some out. The table records about 1 million clones, around 74% of them present only once. Material for sequencing was memory CD4+ T cells sorted from blood. These TCRs come from a young man in good health. The conserved cysteine and the conserved F or W are not part of the CDR3 here. Fields, in order: J gene, clone size, V gene, CDR3 length, CDR3 protein. Expanded clones are given a class, and other clones once, few, many or no size at all.

>TRBJ1-2|.|TRBV5-5|13
ASTAGGLRAVGYT
>TRBJ1-5|.|TRBV7-2|14
ASSARTGDSNQPQH
>TRBJ1-4|.|TRBV6-6|13
ASKLGPGSNEKLF
>TRBJ1-5|.|TRBV10-3|13
AIRADRGPNQPQH
>TRBJ2-3|.|TRBV4-3|15
ASSQGMAGGRTDTQY
>TRBJ1-3|.|TRBV2|12
ASRQGVSGNTIY
>TRBJ2-1|.|TRBV29-1|10
SGSLDSREQF
>TRBJ2-5|.|TRBV5-8|9
ASSSYGTQY
>TRBJ2-7|.|TRBV9|12
ASSPRTQSYEQY
>TRBJ1-5|.|TRBV30|11
AWETGEGQPQH
>TRBJ2-3|.|TRBV9|11
ASSGGVQDTQY
>TRBJ2-5|.|TRBV6-5|12
ASSRQGLGETQY
>TRBJ2-2|.|TRBV5-1|13
ASSPGTRTGGELF
>TRBJ1-5|.|TRBV6-1|18
ASSAMSKTGGRNSNQPQH
>TRBJ2-1|.|TRBV7-2|13
ASSFERGSYNEQF
>TRBJ2-1|.|TRBV6-6|12
ASSSGTSANEQF
>TRBJ1-2|once|TRBV10-3|13
AISGEPTGPNGYT
>TRBJ2-1|few|TRBV27|14
ASSLSPGLTNNEQF
>TRBJ2-1|.|TRBV11-2|12
ASSLDHSGERKF
>TRBJ2-2|once|TRBV7-8|13
ASRAWGKDTGELF
>TRBJ2-7|many|TRBV7-3|11
ASSAQKGSEQY
>TRBJ2-1|.|TRBV28|11
ASSLNPGLPQF
>TRBJ2-5|.|TRBV14|13
ASSLILQGGETQY
>TRBJ1-4|many|TRBV5-5|12
ASSLGQSNEKLF
>TRBJ2-4|.|TRBV5-1|12
ASSLDNQGDIQY
>TRBJ1-1|.|TRBV30|10
AWRVYGKQAF
>TRBJ2-7|.|TRBV5-1|13
ASSLTDRGRYEQY
>TRBJ1-2|once|TRBV6-5|12
ASSYRRENYGYT
>TRBJ1-1|.|TRBV5-1|11
ASSFGVEAEAF
>TRBJ2-3|.|TRBV4-3|12
ASSQEIGTDTQY
>TRBJ2-7|few|TRBV7-8|10
ATRQTWDEQY
>TRBJ2-7|.|TRBV5-5|10
ASSLQTGEQY
>TRBJ2-5|.|TRBV5-6|12
VSSLGLTRETQY
>TRBJ1-2|.|TRBV5-6|15
ASSLGQPRAPNYGYT
>TRBJ1-2|few|TRBV7-2|12
ASSLNRGDYGYT
>TRBJ1-6|.|TRBV28|13
ASSGRDRVNSPLH
>TRBJ1-4|.|TRBV5-1|10
ASSLTQGQLF
>TRBJ1-4|.|TRBV5-4|13
ASSLKGQGSEKLF
>TRBJ1-4|.|TRBV30|13
AWKGAGATNEKLF
>TRBJ2-1|.|TRBV19|15
ASRHLGLAGGYNEQF
>TRBJ2-2|.|TRBV5-1|12
ASKPTGTTGELF